Only one count was recorded for the clone carrying this TCR beta chain. The data derive from a study of blood T cell repertoires in COVID-19. Sequenced by immunoSEQ multiplex PCR; TCRdb stores in-frame clones only, minus some. The profile shows around 480,000 clones, about 90% of them singletons. The CDR3 contains 17 residues. Unmatched junction bases numbered 9, after V lost 0 bases and J lost 4 bases. Per germline, CDR1 MGHRA and CDR2 YSYEKL. Source material: PBMCs or T cells enriched from blood (not recorded which). The clonotype comes from a woman between 18 and 29 years old who had recovered from COVID-19. This chain connects TRBV4-1 to TRBJ2-3; 8 bases line up with TRBD2. The CDR3 loop reads CASSQDGSSGGADTQYF. In nucleotides, the CDR3 is TGCGCCAGCAGCCAAGACGGATCCAGCGGGGGTGCAGATACGCAGTATTTT.